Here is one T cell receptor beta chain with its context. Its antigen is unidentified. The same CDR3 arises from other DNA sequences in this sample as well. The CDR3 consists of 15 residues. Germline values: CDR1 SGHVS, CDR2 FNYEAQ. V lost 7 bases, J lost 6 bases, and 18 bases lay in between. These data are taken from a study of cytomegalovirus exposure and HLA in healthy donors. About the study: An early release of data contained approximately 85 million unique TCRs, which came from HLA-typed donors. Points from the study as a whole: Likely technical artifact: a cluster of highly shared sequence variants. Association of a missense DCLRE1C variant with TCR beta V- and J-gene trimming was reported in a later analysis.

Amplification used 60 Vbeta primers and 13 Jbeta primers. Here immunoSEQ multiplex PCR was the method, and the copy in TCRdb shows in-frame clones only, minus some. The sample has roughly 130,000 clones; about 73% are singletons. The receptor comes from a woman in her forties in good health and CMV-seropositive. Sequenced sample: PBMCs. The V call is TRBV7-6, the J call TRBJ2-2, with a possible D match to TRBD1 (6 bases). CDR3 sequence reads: CASTGQPSTPGELFF. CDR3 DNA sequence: TGTGCCAGCACTGGACAGCCCTCCACCCCCGGGGAGCTGTTTTTT.